Reported below is one T cell receptor beta chain. The antigen is undetermined. The PCR contained 60 Vbeta and 13 Jbeta primers. The table came from immunoSEQ multiplex PCR; TCRdb's copy has only in-frame clones and leaves some out. Among fewer than 250,000 clones listed, around 67% were seen once. The CDR3 has 18 amino acids. The V segment lost 2 bases and the J segment 5 bases; nucleotides outside the gene matches: 11. Germline V gene data show CDR1 as LGHNT and CDR2 as FRNRAP. The data originate from a study of cytomegalovirus exposure and HLA in healthy donors. Whole-study results and caveats: One later analysis reportedly identified an Asian-associated ancestry cluster that showed fewer N-insertions than the 666-donor mean. Generally TCR sequences proved uncommon, though certain public TCRs appeared in numerous donors.

This TCR came from a woman aged 25-40 years in good health and CMV-seropositive. The V call is TRBV12-5, the J call TRBJ2-2; 10 nucleotides agree with TRBD2. Source material: PBMCs. In nucleotides, the CDR3 is TGTGCTAGTGGTTTGCAGCTAGCGGGAGAACCGTATACCGGGGAGCTGTTTTTT. Its protein is CASGLQLAGEPYTGELFF. Full variable domain (missing parts from reference TRBV12-5 and TRBJ2-2): DARVTQTPRHKVTEMGQEVTMRCQPILGHNTVFWYRQTMMQGLELLAYFRNRAPLDDSGMPKDRFSAEMPDATLATLKIQPSEPRDSAVYFCASGLQLAGEPYTGELFFGEGSRLTVL.